Sequencing of this TCR beta chain was carried out in a study of blood T cell repertoires in COVID-19. About the study: COVID-19 samples, acute and convalescent, were from the United States, Italy and Spain.

Original processing notes: Reference gene primer amplification in the assay estimated nucleated cell counts. Sequenced by immunoSEQ multiplex PCR; TCRdb stores in-frame clones only, minus some. V and J calls and clone size follow that table, whereas D and trimming were derived from the DNA. The sample has 50,000 to 65,000 clones, around four fifths seen once. Germline CDR1 and CDR2: MNHNS and SASEGT. V lost 1 base and J lost 6; bases outside the gene matches: 7. The length of the CDR3 is 16 residues. This clone was recorded only once. The sequence derives from a human donor in a cohort sampled during active COVID-19. Specimen: peripheral blood. The chain joins TRBV6-1 to TRBJ2-7; TRBD1 aligns across 12 bases. CDR3 protein: CASSEGRGQGAVEQYF. CDR3 nucleotide sequence: TGTGCCAGCAGTGAAGGGAGGGGACAGGGGGCTGTCGAGCAGTACTTC.